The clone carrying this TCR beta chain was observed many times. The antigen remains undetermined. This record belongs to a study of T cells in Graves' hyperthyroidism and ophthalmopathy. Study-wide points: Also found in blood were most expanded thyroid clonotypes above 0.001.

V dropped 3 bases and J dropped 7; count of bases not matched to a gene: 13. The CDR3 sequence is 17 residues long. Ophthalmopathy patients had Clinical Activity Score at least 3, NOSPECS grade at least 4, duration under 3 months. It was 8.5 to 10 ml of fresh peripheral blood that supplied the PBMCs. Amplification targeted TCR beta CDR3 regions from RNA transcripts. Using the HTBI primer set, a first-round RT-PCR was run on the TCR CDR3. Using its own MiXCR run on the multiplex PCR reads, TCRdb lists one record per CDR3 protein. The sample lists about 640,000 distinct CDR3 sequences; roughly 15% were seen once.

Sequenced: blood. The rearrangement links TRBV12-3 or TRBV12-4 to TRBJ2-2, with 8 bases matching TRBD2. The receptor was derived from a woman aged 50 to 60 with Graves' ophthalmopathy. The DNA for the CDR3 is TGTGCCAGCAGTTTCCCGTATAGCGGGATGCGAATCGGGGAGCTGTTTTTT. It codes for CASSFPYSGMRIGELFF.